The 27 T cell receptor beta chains below come from one sample, sequenced in a study of T cell responses to AZD1222 COVID-19 vaccine. Sequencing was performed with immunoSEQ multiplex PCR; in TCRdb, only in-frame clones are kept and a portion is missing. Among 180,000 or so clones, more than 85% were seen once, and the ten largest hold approximately 1.7%. The sequencing used peripheral blood, collected 28 days after the second AZD1222 dose. These receptors originate from an adult who received the AZD1222 COVID-19 vaccine.

V usage is TRBV27 and J usage is TRBJ2-3, with 8 bases fitting TRBD1. Germline trimming cut 6 bases from V and 6 bases from J; bases unmatched to any gene: 17. This CDR3 is built from 17 residues. CDR1 is MNHEY and CDR2 is SMNVEV in the germline V gene (reference sequence). CDR3 DNA sequence: TGTGCCAGCAGAGCTACCGGGACAGGCTACAGGGGGGATACGCAGTATTTT. Encoded protein: CASRATGTGYRGDTQYF.

The V call is TRBV15, the J call TRBJ2-7, with D unclear. Germline V gene data show CDR1 as LNHNV and CDR2 as YYDKDF (reference sequence). The CDR3 runs to 13 residues. Trimming pared 5 bases from V and 4 bases from J, leaving 12 bases between. CDR3 amino acids: CATSLGLSYEQYF. CDR3 DNA: TGTGCCACCAGCTTAGGCCTAAGTTACGAGCAGTACTTC.

The chain employs TRBV7-6 and TRBJ1-1, with D possibly matching TRBD1 (6 bases). The length of the CDR3 is 13 residues. V was shortened by 4 bases and J by 3 bases, with 9 bases between the two germline ends. From germline, CDR1 is SGHVS and CDR2 FNYEAQ. CDR3 DNA sequence: TGTGCCAGCAGCTCACAGGGTTACACTGAAGCTTTCTTT. Amino acid sequence: CASSSQGYTEAFF.

The J gene is TRBJ1-2, the V gene TRBV9; 8 nucleotides match TRBD1. After removal of 8 bases from V and 4 bases from J, the junction contained 7 bases not matched to a gene. CDR1 and CDR2 from the germline V gene are SGDLS and YYNGEE. CDR3 length: 13 residues. Here the CDR3 reads CASWGQASYGYTF. The CDR3 coding sequence is TGTGCCAGTTGGGGACAGGCCTCCTATGGCTACACCTTC.

The chain links TRBV23-1 to TRBJ1-1; a possible D gene is TRBD1 (6 bases). TRBV23-1 is an ORF for which the function is uncertain. The CDR3 has 13 amino acids. Between the trimmed V and J ends, which lost 5 bases and 6 bases, there was a span of 13 bases. For the CDR3, the DNA is TGCGCCAGCAGTACCGGGACAAGCCCTGAAGCTTTCTTT. Protein sequence: CASSTGTSPEAFF.

The chain recombines TRBV4-2 with TRBJ2-7, with D possibly matching TRBD2 (6 bases). Looked up from germline, CDR1 is LGHNA and CDR2 is YNFKEQ. CDR3 length equals 13 residues. Trimming left V 9 bases short and J 3 bases short, with 15 bases between. The CDR3 bases are TGTGCCAGTTCCGGGACTTCCATCTACGAGCAGTACTTC. It translates to CASSGTSIYEQYF.

The V gene is TRBV15, the J gene TRBJ1-4; 7 bases are shared with TRBD1. CDR3 length: 16 residues. Germline V lookup: CDR1 LNHNV, CDR2 YYDKDF (reference sequence). V lost 2 bases and J lost 3; bases outside the gene matches: 6. Written as DNA, the CDR3 is TGTGCCACCAGCAGATTTCACGGGACAGCTAATGAAAAACTGTTTTTT. This encodes CATSRFHGTANEKLFF.

The chain links TRBV3-1 (or the pseudogene TRBV3-2) to TRBJ2-1, with TRBD2 matching over 12 bases. The CDR3 is 16 residues long. Germline V gene data show CDR1 as LGHDT and CDR2 as YNNKEL (reference sequence). The V gene end was trimmed by 4 bases and the J gene end by 7 bases; junction bases not matched to a gene: 8. The CDR3, as DNA: TGTGCCAGCAGCCCTCGGACTAGCGGGATGGCGAATGAGCAGTTCTTC. Amino acid sequence: CASSPRTSGMANEQFF.

This chain joins TRBV29-1 and TRBJ1-1; possible D gene TRBD1, 6 bases. Trimming took 6 bases from V and 4 from J, leaving 18 bases between them. The CDR3 has 14 amino acids. Germline V gives CDR1 SQVTM, CDR2 ANQGSEA. CDR3 sequence (DNA): TGCAGCGTCCACCCCCGGGGACACCTCACTGAAGCTTTCTTT. Translating gives CSVHPRGHLTEAFF.

V and J are TRBV16 and TRBJ1-2, with no clear D. The CDR3 has 16 amino acids. The germline V and J ends were trimmed by 0 bases and 8 bases, with 19 bases remaining between them. CDR1 and CDR2 (germline): KGHSY, FQNENV. The CDR3 coding sequence is TGTGCCAGCAGCCAATCTTTGGTCGTCTTGTCGGGCGGCTACACCTTC. Protein sequence: CASSQSLVVLSGGYTF.

CDR3 nucleotide sequence: TGTGCCATCAGGCGACAGGGGTCCTATGGCTACACCTTC. Amino acids: CAIRRQGSYGYTF. This chain links TRBV10-3 with TRBJ1-2; TRBD1 aligns across 8 bases. Per the germline V gene, CDR1 is ENHRY and CDR2 is SYGVKD. The CDR3 sequence is 13 residues long. Losses at the gene ends were 6 bases for V and 4 bases for J; bases not matched to a gene: 4.

The J gene is TRBJ1-2, the V gene TRBV19, with D perhaps matching TRBD1 (5 bases). Germline lookup yields CDR1 LNHDA and CDR2 SQIVND (reference sequence). This CDR3 has 15 residues. Trimming shortened V by 6 bases and J by 4 bases, and 18 bases separated the two germline ends. As DNA, the CDR3 is TGTGCCAGTAGCCCTCTGGGCACAGGCTTCTATGGCTACACCTTC. It translates to CASSPLGTGFYGYTF. Supplemented by reference TRBV19 and TRBJ1-2, the full variable domain reads DGGITQSPKYLFRKEGQNVTLSCEQNLNHDAMYWYRQDPGQGLRLIYYSQIVNDFQKGDIAEGYSVSREKKESFPLTVTSAQKNPTAFYLCASSPLGTGFYGYTFGSGTRLTVV.

The DNA for the CDR3 is TGTGCCAGCAGTTTGTGGGACGGCACCGGGGAGCTGTTTTTT. Translation: CASSLWDGTGELFF. The gene calls are TRBV27 and TRBJ2-2; perhaps D is TRBD1 or TRBD2 (5 bases each). Between the trimmed V and J ends, which lost 3 bases and 4 bases, there was a span of 9 bases. Germline V gene lookup returns CDR1 MNHEY and CDR2 SMNVEV (reference sequence). There are 14 residues in the CDR3.

This sequence joins TRBV11-2 and TRBJ1-3; D unresolved. The germline V gene encodes CDR1 SGHAT and CDR2 FQNNGV. V lost 4 bases to trimming and J lost 4 bases, with 8 bases between them. This CDR3 region has 13 residues. Here the CDR3 DNA reads TGTGCCAGCAGCTCGACCAGCGGAAACACCATATATTTT. Residues: CASSSTSGNTIYF.

This chain links TRBV2 with TRBJ2-2; TRBD2 matches at 13 bases. This CDR3 spans 16 amino acids. Germline trimming cut 5 bases from V and 3 bases from J; bases unmatched to any gene: 3. Germline assignment: CDR1 SNHLY and CDR2 FYNNEI. The CDR3 protein is CASSRLAGGYTGELFF. The CDR3 DNA reads TGTGCCAGCAGTCGACTAGCGGGGGGCTACACCGGGGAGCTGTTTTTT.

The chain uses TRBV19 and TRBJ1-2; the D gene is possibly TRBD1 (6 bases). Germline V lookup: CDR1 LNHDA, CDR2 SQIVND (reference sequence). The ends were cut back, 5 bases at V and 8 bases at J, with 15 bases in the middle. The CDR3 consists of 13 residues. The CDR3 sequence is CASSLGTPLGYTF. CDR3 coding DNA: TGTGCCAGTAGTCTCGGGACACCACTCGGCTACACCTTC.

The CDR3 DNA reads as TGCGCCAGCACCCTACTGTGGGACAGGGTATTTGGTGGCTACACCTTC. This codes for CASTLLWDRVFGGYTF. The J gene is TRBJ1-2, the V gene TRBV4-1; 9 nucleotides agree with TRBD1. There are 16 residues in the CDR3. The V gene's germline CDR1 is MGHRA and CDR2 YSYEKL. The V segment lost 7 bases and the J segment 7 bases; nucleotides outside the gene matches: 16.

The chain recombines TRBV7-9 with TRBJ1-5; unclear D gene. V dropped 4 bases and J dropped 4 bases, with 8 bases sitting between them. The CDR3 has 13 amino acids. CDR1 and CDR2 from the germline V gene are SEHNR and FQNEAQ (reference sequence). As DNA, the CDR3 is TGTGCCAGCAGCTCTCAATCGAATCAGCCCCAGCATTTT. This codes for CASSSQSNQPQHF.

The J gene is TRBJ1-1, the V gene TRBV11-2, with 10 positions matching TRBD1. V was pared by 3 bases and J by 6 bases, with 7 bases of the junction left unmatched. The CDR3 is 15 amino acids. Germline values: CDR1 SGHAT, CDR2 FQNNGV. The CDR3 DNA follows: TGTGCCAGCAGCTTTTTGGGACAGGGGATCGCTGAAGCTTTCTTT. This encodes CASSFLGQGIAEAFF.

V is TRBV7-3 and J is TRBJ2-3, with 8 bases aligning to TRBD2. Losses at the gene ends were 5 bases for V and 1 base for J; bases not matched to a gene: 2. Germline loops: CDR1 SGHTA, CDR2 FQGTGA. The CDR3 has 14 residues. Written as DNA, the CDR3 is TGTGCCAGCAGCCAAGCGGGGGGCACAGATACGCAGTATTTT. It yields the protein CASSQAGGTDTQYF.

This clone was recorded a few times. The V gene is TRBV19, the J gene TRBJ1-1, with D perhaps matching TRBD1 (5 bases). Germline V gene lookup returns CDR1 LNHDA and CDR2 SQIVND (reference sequence). This CDR3 spans 13 amino acids. Trimming took 10 bases from V and 2 from J, leaving 14 bases between them. The CDR3 sequence is CATTTRDNTEAFF. The CDR3 nucleotides are TGTGCCACCACCACCAGGGATAACACTGAAGCTTTCTTT.

The chain is built from TRBV6-5 and TRBJ2-1; D might be TRBD2 (5 bases). Germline V lookup: CDR1 MNHEY, CDR2 SVGAGI. The CDR3 is 13 amino acids. V lost 2 bases, J lost 7 bases, and 9 bases lay in between. The CDR3 loop is CASSYGLYNEQFF. The CDR3 bases are TGTGCCAGCAGTTACGGACTCTATAATGAGCAGTTCTTC.

This rearrangement joins TRBV6-5 to TRBJ2-3; D not certain. V was cut by 6 bases and J by 0 bases, with 7 bases left in between. CDR1 is MNHEY and CDR2 is SVGAGI in the germline V gene. The CDR3 loop spans 13 amino acids. CDR3 region: CASSLHSTDTQYF. In DNA form, the CDR3 reads TGTGCCAGCAGCCTACACAGCACAGATACGCAGTATTTT.

The rearrangement joins TRBV11-3 to TRBJ2-2; D is tentatively TRBD1 or TRBD2 (5 bases each). This CDR3 region has 13 residues. Germline V gene lookup returns CDR1 SGHNT and CDR2 YENEEA. Trimming left V 8 bases short and J 5 bases short, with 12 bases between. CDR3 protein: CASGGSWTGELFF. In DNA form, the CDR3 reads TGTGCCAGCGGGGGATCTTGGACCGGGGAGCTGTTTTTT.

The rearrangement links TRBV5-1 to TRBJ2-1; D uncertain. The CDR3 length is 14 residues. V was pared by 2 bases and J by 6 bases, with 12 bases between. Per germline, CDR1 SGHRS and CDR2 YFSETQ. The CDR3 DNA is TGCGCCAGCAGCTTCCTGGCAGGTCCCAATGAGCAGTTCTTC. This encodes CASSFLAGPNEQFF.

The chain employs TRBV7-9 and TRBJ1-5; D uncertain. Germline CDR1 SEHNR, CDR2 FQNEAQ (reference sequence). Trimming took 0 bases from V and 3 from J, leaving 6 bases between them. The CDR3 is 14 amino acids. The CDR3 loop is CASSLASPNQPQHF. Here the CDR3 DNA reads TGTGCCAGCAGCTTAGCCAGCCCCAATCAGCCCCAGCATTTT.

The V and J genes are TRBV5-1 and TRBJ2-1; D is perhaps TRBD2 (6 bases). Trimming removed 5 bases from V and 4 bases from J, with 16 bases in between. CDR3 length: 15 residues. Per the germline V gene, CDR1 is SGHRS and CDR2 is YFSETQ. The CDR3: CASRDWDSLYNEQFF. CDR3 sequence (DNA): TGCGCCAGCAGGGACTGGGACTCTCTATACAATGAGCAGTTCTTC.